The TCR beta chain described here comes from a study of cytomegalovirus exposure and HLA in healthy donors. The germline CDR1 and CDR2 sequences are SGHTA and FQGNSA. V shed 1 base and J 3 bases; nucleotides not matched to a gene: 6. The CDR3 spans 16 residues. Primers for the PCR totalled 60 Vbeta and 13 Jbeta. TCRdb's table, derived via immunoSEQ multiplex PCR, lists solely in-frame clones and lacks some. The sample has roughly 110,000 clones, under 90% seen once. The sample taken for sequencing was PBMCs. This TCR derives from a woman between 18 and 30 years old in good health and CMV-seronegative. The rearrangement joins TRBV7-2 to TRBJ2-5; TRBD2 aligns across 9 bases. CDR3 in amino acids: CASSLVWSSGEETQYF. The CDR3 coding sequence is TGTGCCAGCAGCTTAGTATGGTCTAGCGGGGAAGAGACCCAGTACTTC.